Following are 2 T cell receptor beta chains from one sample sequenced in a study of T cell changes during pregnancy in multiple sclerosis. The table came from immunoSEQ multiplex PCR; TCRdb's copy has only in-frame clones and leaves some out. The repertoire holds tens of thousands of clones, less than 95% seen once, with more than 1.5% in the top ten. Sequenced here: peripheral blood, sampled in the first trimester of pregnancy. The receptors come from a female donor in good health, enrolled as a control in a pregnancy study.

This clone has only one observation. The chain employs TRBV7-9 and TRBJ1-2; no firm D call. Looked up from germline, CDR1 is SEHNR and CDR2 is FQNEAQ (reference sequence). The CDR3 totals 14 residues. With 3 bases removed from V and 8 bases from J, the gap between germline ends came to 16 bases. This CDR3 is CASSFAGGPLGYTF. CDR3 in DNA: TGTGCCAGCAGCTTTGCAGGCGGGCCCTTGGGCTACACCTTC.

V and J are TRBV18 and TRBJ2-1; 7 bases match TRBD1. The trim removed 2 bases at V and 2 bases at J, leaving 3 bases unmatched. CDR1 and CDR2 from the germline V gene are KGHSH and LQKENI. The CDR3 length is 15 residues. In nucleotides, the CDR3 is TGTGCCAGCTCACCAGGGACAGCGGCCTACAATGAGCAGTTCTTC. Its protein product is CASSPGTAAYNEQFF. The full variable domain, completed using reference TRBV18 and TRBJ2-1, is NAGVMQNPRHLVRRRGQEARLRCSPMKGHSHVYWYRQLPEEGLKFMVYLQKENIIDESGMPKERFSAEFPKEGPSILRIQQVVRGDSAAYFCASSPGTAAYNEQFFGPGTRLTVL.